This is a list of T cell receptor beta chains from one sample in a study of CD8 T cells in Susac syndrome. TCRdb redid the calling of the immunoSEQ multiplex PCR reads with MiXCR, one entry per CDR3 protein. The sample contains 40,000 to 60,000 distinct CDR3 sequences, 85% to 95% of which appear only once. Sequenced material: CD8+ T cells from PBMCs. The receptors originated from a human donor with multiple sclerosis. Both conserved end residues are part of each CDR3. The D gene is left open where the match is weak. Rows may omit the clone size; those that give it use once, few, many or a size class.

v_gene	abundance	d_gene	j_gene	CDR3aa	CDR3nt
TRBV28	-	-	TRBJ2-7	CASSLVPTGEQYF	TGTGCCAGCAGTTTAGTACCGACGGGTGAGCAGTACTTC
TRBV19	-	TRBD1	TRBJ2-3	CASRPDRGRLDTQYF	TGTGCCAGTAGGCCGGACAGGGGGCGGCTAGATACGCAGTATTTT
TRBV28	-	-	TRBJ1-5	CAGGTPDSNQPQHF	TGTGCCGGGGGGACTCCTGATAGCAATCAGCCCCAGCATTTT
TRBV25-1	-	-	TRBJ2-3	CASSESRSGTDTQYF	TGTGCCAGCAGTGAATCCCGCTCTGGCACAGATACGCAGTATTTT
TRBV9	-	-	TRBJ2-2	CASSSYTGELFF	TGTGCCAGCAGCTCTTACACCGGGGAGCTGTTTTTT
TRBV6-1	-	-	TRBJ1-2	CASSEVPGANYGYTF	TGTGCCAGCAGTGAAGTACCGGGGGCTAACTATGGCTACACCTTC
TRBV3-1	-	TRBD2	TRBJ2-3	CASSQESGLAGADTQYF	TGTGCCAGCAGCCAAGAATCCGGACTAGCGGGGGCTGATACGCAGTATTTT
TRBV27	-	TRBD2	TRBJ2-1	CASSQGGVNEQFF	TGTGCCAGCAGTCAGGGAGGGGTCAATGAGCAGTTCTTC
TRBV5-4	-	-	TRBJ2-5	CASHSPSSEWETQYF	TGTGCCAGCCACTCACCTTCTAGCGAATGGGAGACCCAGTACTTC
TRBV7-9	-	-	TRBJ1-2	CASSRQGTTNYGYTF	TGTGCCAGCAGCCGTCAGGGGACAACAAACTATGGCTACACCTTC
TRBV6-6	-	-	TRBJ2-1	CASSYGANEQFF	TGTGCCAGCAGTTACGGAGCGAATGAGCAGTTCTTC
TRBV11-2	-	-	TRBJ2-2	CASSTGPLVAGELFF	TGTGCCAGCAGCACAGGGCCATTAGTCGCCGGGGAGCTGTTTTTT
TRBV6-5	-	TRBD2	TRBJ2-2	CASSYDSGGYGELFF	TGTGCCAGCAGTTACGACAGCGGGGGTTACGGGGAGCTGTTTTTT
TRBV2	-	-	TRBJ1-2	CASQGYGYTF	TGTGCCAGCCAGGGCTATGGCTACACCTTC
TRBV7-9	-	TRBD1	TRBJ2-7	CASSSRDRQYEQYF	TGTGCCAGCAGCAGTCGGGACAGGCAATACGAGCAGTACTTC
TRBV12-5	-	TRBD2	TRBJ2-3	CASGSGLAGPTDTQYF	TGTGCTAGTGGTTCCGGACTAGCGGGGCCCACAGATACGCAGTATTTT
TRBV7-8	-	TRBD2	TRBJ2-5	CASLTGRVWQETQYF	TGTGCCAGTTTGACCGGGAGGGTCTGGCAAGAGACCCAGTACTTC
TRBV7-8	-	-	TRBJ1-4	CASSFTIPLGTHNEKLFF	TGTGCCAGCAGCTTTACCATCCCTCTCGGGACACATAATGAAAAACTGTTTTTT
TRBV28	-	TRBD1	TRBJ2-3	CASSFSGTGKKTDTQYF	TGTGCCAGCAGTTTCTCCGGGACAGGCAAAAAAACAGATACGCAGTATTTT
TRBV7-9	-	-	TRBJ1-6	CASSLAGFLSPYNSPLHF	TGTGCCAGCAGCTTAGCGGGGTTTCTGTCACCCTATAATTCACCCCTCCACTTT
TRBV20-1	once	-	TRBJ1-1	CSARGGLWTEAFF	TGCAGTGCTAGAGGGGGGTTATGGACTGAAGCTTTCTTT
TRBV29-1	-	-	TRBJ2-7	CSVGVYEQYF	TGCAGCGTTGGGGTCTACGAGCAGTACTTC
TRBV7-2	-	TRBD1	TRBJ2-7	CASSLGTLGTGYYEQYF	TGTGCCAGCAGCTTAGGGACCTTGGGGACAGGATACTACGAGCAGTACTTC
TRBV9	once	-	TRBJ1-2	CASSPPGALTYYGYTF	TGTGCCAGCAGCCCCCCGGGCGCGCTAACCTATTATGGCTACACCTTC
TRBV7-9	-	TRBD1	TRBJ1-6	CASRTGTGVSPLHF	TGTGCCAGCAGAACCGGGACAGGGGTGTCACCCCTCCACTTT
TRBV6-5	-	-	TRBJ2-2	CASAAGGELFF	TGTGCCAGCGCCGCGGGCGGGGAGCTGTTTTTT
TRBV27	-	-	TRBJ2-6	CASSFLASGANVLTF	TGTGCCAGCAGTTTTCTTGCCTCTGGGGCCAACGTCCTGACTTTC
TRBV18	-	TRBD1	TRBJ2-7	CASSPYFALDREYEQYF	TGTGCCAGCTCACCCTACTTCGCCCTGGACAGGGAATACGAGCAGTACTTC
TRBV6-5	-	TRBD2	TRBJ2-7	CASSYLLSGGAEYEQYF	TGTGCCAGCAGTTACCTGCTTAGCGGGGGGGCGGAATACGAGCAGTACTTC
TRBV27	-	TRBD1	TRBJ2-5	CASSKRQGETDETQYF	TGTGCCAGCAGTAAACGACAGGGAGAGACGGATGAGACCCAGTACTTC
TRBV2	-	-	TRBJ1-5	CASLGYRDHSNQPQHF	TGTGCCAGCTTAGGTTACAGAGATCATAGCAATCAGCCCCAGCATTTT
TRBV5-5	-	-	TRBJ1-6	CASSLVWGFNSPLHF	TGTGCCAGCAGCTTGGTGTGGGGCTTTAATTCACCCCTCCACTTT
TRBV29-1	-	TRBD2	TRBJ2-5	CSVAGLAGGVQETQYF	TGCAGCGTGGCGGGACTAGCGGGGGGTGTTCAAGAGACCCAGTACTTC
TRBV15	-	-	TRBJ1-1	CATSRDQSGTTEAFF	TGTGCCACCAGCAGAGATCAATCCGGGACCACTGAAGCTTTCTTT
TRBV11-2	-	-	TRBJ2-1	CASSLVGVGQVIYNEQFF	TGTGCCAGCAGCTTAGTGGGCGTCGGGCAGGTCATCTACAATGAGCAGTTCTTC
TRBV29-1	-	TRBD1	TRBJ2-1	CSVVSAPATGGFYNEQFF	TGCAGCGTTGTGAGCGCCCCGGCCACAGGGGGCTTCTACAATGAGCAGTTCTTC
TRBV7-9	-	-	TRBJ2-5	CASKIQGLEETQYF	TGTGCCAGCAAGATACAGGGTCTAGAAGAGACCCAGTACTTC
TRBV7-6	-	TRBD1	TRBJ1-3	CASSPTGVGNTIYF	TGTGCCAGCAGCCCAACAGGGGTTGGAAACACCATATATTTT
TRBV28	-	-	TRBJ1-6	CASSSTRGPNSPLHF	TGTGCCAGCAGTTCTACTCGGGGGCCTAATTCACCCCTCCACTTT
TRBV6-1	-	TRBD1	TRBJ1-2	CASSTDPGQGGDYGYTF	TGTGCCAGCAGTACAGACCCGGGACAGGGTGGAGACTATGGCTACACCTTC
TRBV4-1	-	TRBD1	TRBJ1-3	CASSQDWTGSENTIYF	TGCGCCAGCAGCCAAGATTGGACAGGGTCTGAAAACACCATATATTTT
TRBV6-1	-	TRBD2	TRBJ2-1	CASSEEAGGSYNEQFF	TGTGCCAGCAGTGAAGAAGCGGGGGGCTCCTACAATGAGCAGTTCTTC
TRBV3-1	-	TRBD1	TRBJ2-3	CASSQAHGDRGPSDTQYF	TGTGCCAGCAGCCAAGCCCACGGGGACAGGGGGCCTTCAGATACGCAGTATTTT
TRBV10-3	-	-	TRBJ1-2	CAISDPLTNGYTF	TGTGCCATCAGTGATCCCCTTACGAATGGCTACACCTTC
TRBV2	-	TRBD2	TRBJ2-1	CASSDSGGLSSYNEQFF	TGTGCCAGCAGTGATAGCGGGGGGCTTAGCTCCTACAATGAGCAGTTCTTC
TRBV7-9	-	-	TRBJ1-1	CASSWGTANTEAFF	TGTGCCAGCAGCTGGGGGACCGCGAACACTGAAGCTTTCTTT
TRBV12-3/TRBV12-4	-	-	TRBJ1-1	CASSPGGIGAFF	TGTGCCAGCAGTCCCGGAGGGATAGGGGCTTTCTTT
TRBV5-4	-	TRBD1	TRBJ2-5	CASSLAGTGVMYPEVQETQYF	TGTGCCAGCAGCTTGGCCGGGACAGGAGTTATGTACCCCGAAGTCCAAGAGACCCAGTACTTC
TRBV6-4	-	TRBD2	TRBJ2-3	CASSAPLRLAGLDTQYF	TGTGCCAGCAGTGCTCCCTTGAGACTAGCGGGGCTAGATACGCAGTATTTT
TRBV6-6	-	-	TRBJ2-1	CASSRIAIDEQFF	TGTGCCAGCAGTCGTATAGCGATCGATGAGCAGTTCTTC
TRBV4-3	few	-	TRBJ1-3	CASSQVYGEGNTIYF	TGCGCCAGCAGCCAAGTCTACGGGGAGGGAAACACCATATATTTT
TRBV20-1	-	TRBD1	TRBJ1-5	CSAGGQGESQPQHF	TGCAGTGCGGGGGGACAGGGGGAGAGTCAGCCCCAGCATTTT
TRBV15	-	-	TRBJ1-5	CATSTSITGLAQPQHF	TGTGCCACCAGCACTTCGATTACAGGGTTAGCTCAGCCCCAGCATTTT
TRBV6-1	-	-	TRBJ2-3	CASSEKDTDTQYF	TGTGCCAGCAGTGAAAAGGACACAGATACGCAGTATTTT
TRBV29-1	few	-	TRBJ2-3	CSVGGGTDTQYF	TGCAGCGTTGGGGGGGGCACAGATACGCAGTATTTT